This T cell receptor (beta chain) stems from a study of T cells in Graves' hyperthyroidism and ophthalmopathy. Study results and limitations: Most thyroid clonotypes that were expanded above 0.001 also turned up in blood. Model output signaled ophthalmopathy a median about 6.3 months ahead of onset.

RNA transcripts yielded amplified TCR beta CDR3 regions. Initially, a first-round RT-PCR of the TCR CDR3 employed the HTBI primer set. MiXCR was run by TCRdb on the multiplex PCR reads, yielding one entry per CDR3 protein. The sample lists over 500,000 distinct CDR3 sequences; about a sixth were seen once. Ophthalmopathy in the patients scored at least 3 on Clinical Activity Score and at least 4 on NOSPECS grade, lasting under 3 months. Together with thyroid ultrasound, orbital computed tomography, serum thyroxine and TRAb, clinical symptoms were used for diagnoses. This clonotype was seen repeatedly, ten times or more. Its antigen is as yet unknown. This CDR3 is built from 18 residues. V lost 0 bases to trimming and J lost 5 bases; unmatched junction nucleotides: 9. Germline CDR1 is MNHEY and CDR2 is SMNVEV (reference sequence).

The TCR originated in a woman aged 18-30 years with Graves' ophthalmopathy. The chain recombines TRBV27 with TRBJ1-5, with TRBD1 matching 11 bases. The source material was blood. CDR3 protein: CASSLSVWDRGCDQPQHF. The DNA for the CDR3 is TGTGCCAGCAGTTTATCGGTTTGGGACAGGGGGTGCGATCAGCCCCAGCATTTT.